A single sample gave rise to the 10 T cell receptor beta chains below, sequenced in a study of CD8 T cells in ankylosing spondylitis. TCRdb reprocessed the 5' RACE reads via MiXCR and lists one record per CDR3 protein. The sample shows about 310,000 distinct CDR3 sequences, 20% to 25% of them seen only once. Material for sequencing was blood, either unsorted or a sorted T cell fraction (not recorded which). Receptors were obtained from a female donor with ankylosing spondylitis or in good health (not recorded which).

In this sample, this clonotype turned up a few times. The chain recombines TRBV20-1 with TRBJ2-5; D is perhaps TRBD2 (6 bases). The CDR3 length is 12 residues. Trimming pared 5 bases from V and 7 bases from J, leaving 14 bases between. Germline loops: CDR1 DFQATT, CDR2 SNEGSKA (reference sequence). CDR3 amino acids: CSAGHEGGTQYF. As DNA, the CDR3 is TGCAGTGCTGGCCACGAGGGAGGGACCCAGTACTTC.

The sample holds a few counts of this clonotype. V usage is TRBV29-1 and J usage is TRBJ2-5; D call uncertain. Trimming removed 4 bases from V and 2 bases from J, with 8 bases in between. Germline-derived CDR1 and CDR2 are SQVTM and ANQGSEA. The CDR3 sequence is 12 residues long. The CDR3 reads CSVAWGQETQYF. For the CDR3, the DNA is TGCAGCGTTGCGTGGGGACAAGAGACCCAGTACTTC.

This clonotype appeared a few times. This sequence joins TRBV12-3 or TRBV12-4 and TRBJ2-1; either TRBD1 or TRBD2 may fit D (5 bases each). The germline V and J ends were trimmed by 0 bases and 9 bases, with 21 bases remaining between them. The CDR3 totals 17 residues. The CDR3 DNA reads TGTGCCAGCAGTTTAGCAACCGGGACCCCTCGAAGTCGTGAGCAGTTCTTC. Translating it yields CASSLATGTPRSREQFF.

The rearrangement joins TRBV29-1 to TRBJ1-1, with a tentative D call TRBD1 (6 bases). Trimming took 4 bases from V and 0 from J, leaving 15 bases between them. Germline V gene sequence: CDR1 SQVTM, CDR2 ANQGSEA. This CDR3 region has 15 residues. The CDR3 sequence is CSVVRGSAMNTEAFF. In DNA form, the CDR3 reads TGCAGCGTTGTGAGGGGGTCGGCCATGAACACTGAAGCTTTCTTT. The variable domain in full, completed from reference TRBV29-1 and TRBJ1-1, reads SAVISQKPSRDICQRGTSLTIQCQVDSQVTMMFWYRQQPGQSLTLIATANQGSEATYESGFVIDKFPISRPNLTFSTLTVSNMSPEDSSIYLCSVVRGSAMNTEAFFGQGTRLTVV.

This clonotype came up a few times. The chain combines TRBV7-8 with TRBJ2-3; no firm D call. Trimming cost V 2 bases and J 4 bases, with 7 bases left between them. The CDR3 length is 13 residues. Germline-derived CDR1 and CDR2 are SGHVS and FQNEAQ. The CDR3 here is CASSLTEPDTQYF. The CDR3 coding sequence is TGTGCCAGCAGCTTAACAGAGCCAGATACGCAGTATTTT.

This clonotype was picked up many times. The chain has TRBV12-3 or TRBV12-4 and TRBJ2-1; no firm D call. The CDR3 contains 12 residues. Trimming removed 5 bases from V and 13 bases from J, with 15 bases in between. The CDR3 reads CASSTLHPRQFF. In DNA, the CDR3 is TGTGCCAGCAGTACCCTCCACCCCCGCCAGTTCTTC.

This clonotype was counted a few times. The gene calls are TRBV5-1 and TRBJ1-1; D ambiguous. This CDR3 has 14 amino acids. The germline CDR1 and CDR2 sequences are SGHRS and YFSETQ. Trimming removed 3 bases at V and 0 bases at J, with 9 bases between. The CDR3 sequence: CASSSNSMNTEAFF. The CDR3 bases are TGCGCCAGCAGCTCCAATTCAATGAACACTGAAGCTTTCTTT.

This clonotype came up a few times. The chain is built from TRBV4-2 and TRBJ2-5, with D uncertain. The CDR3 loop spans 16 amino acids. Germline lookup yields CDR1 LGHNA and CDR2 YNFKEQ. Trimming removed 2 bases at V and 4 bases at J, with 17 bases between. CDR3 sequence: CASSQTRPPGRETQYF. DNA of the CDR3: TGTGCCAGCAGCCAAACCCGACCTCCCGGCAGAGAGACCCAGTACTTC.

This clonotype was detected many times. This chain links TRBV7-6 with TRBJ2-1; D perhaps matches TRBD1 (5 bases). The CDR3 spans 14 residues. The germline V and J ends were trimmed by 10 bases and 0 bases, with 13 bases remaining between them. CDR1 is SGHVS, CDR2 FNYEAQ, per germline. Written as DNA, the CDR3 is TGTGCCACCCACATGACAGTCTCCTACAATGAGCAGTTCTTC. It yields the protein CATHMTVSYNEQFF.

This clonotype was observed a few times. V usage is TRBV12-3 or TRBV12-4 and J usage is TRBJ2-1, with 9 bases that match TRBD1. V lost 8 bases to trimming and J lost 4 bases; unmatched junction nucleotides: 6. The CDR3 covers 14 residues. The CDR3: CASGQGQGYNEQFF. The CDR3 DNA reads as TGTGCCAGCGGCCAGGGACAGGGATACAATGAGCAGTTCTTC.